Each of the 21 T cell receptor beta chains below was sequenced from the same sample in a study of blood T cell repertoires in COVID-19. TCRdb keeps only in-frame clones here, not all; method: immunoSEQ multiplex PCR. The sample has 290,000 or so clones, around 90% seen once; the top ten hold roughly 1.1%. Material for sequencing was PBMCs or T cells enriched from blood (not recorded which). These receptors all come from a woman aged 25 to 39 who had recovered from COVID-19.

This clone appeared a single time. This chain uses TRBV19 with TRBJ2-5; the match to TRBD2 covers 13 bases. With 4 bases clipped from V and 4 bases from J, the junction kept 12 bases outside the gene matches. The CDR3 has 18 residues. The germline V gene has CDR1 LNHDA and CDR2 SQIVND (reference sequence). The CDR3 sequence: CASSNVWGLAGHRETQYF. CDR3 nucleotide sequence: TGTGCCAGTAGTAACGTTTGGGGACTAGCGGGACACCGAGAGACCCAGTACTTC. The full variable domain, its missing parts supplied by reference TRBV19 and TRBJ2-5, is DGGITQSPKYLFRKEGQNVTLSCEQNLNHDAMYWYRQDPGQGLRLIYYSQIVNDFQKGDIAEGYSVSREKKESFPLTVTSAQKNPTAFYLCASSNVWGLAGHRETQYFGPGTRLLVL.

This clone was detected once. This chain links TRBV19 with TRBJ2-1, with D perhaps TRBD2 (6 bases). V lost 9 bases and J lost 9, with 18 bases in between. The CDR3 is 13 residues long. CDR1 is LNHDA and CDR2 is SQIVND in the germline V gene (reference sequence). The CDR3 DNA is TGTGCCAGCCTGGGGGGTTTCGGGGGTGAGCAGTTCTTC. Protein product: CASLGGFGGEQFF.

The rearrangement links TRBV13 to TRBJ1-2; no reliable D call. The CDR3 covers 10 residues. The V gene lost 7 bases and the J gene lost 7 bases, with 7 bases spanning the gap. From germline, CDR1 is PRHDT and CDR2 FYEKMQ (reference sequence). The CDR3 DNA follows: TGTGCCAGCACCCCATTTGGCTACACCTTC. Its translation: CASTPFGYTF.

The chain uses TRBV4-3 and TRBJ2-1; D might be TRBD1 (5 bases). The germline V gene encodes CDR1 LGHNA and CDR2 YSLEER. The ends were cut back, 3 bases at V and 15 bases at J, with 21 bases in the middle. There are 14 residues in the CDR3. DNA for the CDR3: TGCGCCAGCAGCCATACAGGTACAACTCATCAATTGTTCTTC. Protein: CASSHTGTTHQLFF.

The rearrangement links TRBV19 to TRBJ2-5; the match to TRBD1 covers 8 bases. V was clipped by 7 bases and J by 1 base; unmatched bases: 5. The CDR3 is made up of 14 amino acids. The germline V gene encodes CDR1 LNHDA and CDR2 SQIVND (reference sequence). CDR3 amino acids: CASNSGQAQETQYF. CDR3 DNA: TGTGCCAGTAATTCGGGACAGGCCCAAGAGACCCAGTACTTC.

The V and J genes are TRBV12-3 or TRBV12-4 and TRBJ2-7, with D hard to call. Trimming left V 1 base short and J 0 bases short, with 4 bases between. The CDR3 spans 13 residues. CDR3 loop: CASSLGSSYEQYF. The DNA for the CDR3 is TGTGCCAGCAGTTTAGGGAGCTCCTACGAGCAGTACTTC.

DNA of the CDR3: TGTGCCAGCAGCTTAGTGCAGGTTCTAGCGGGCTCGAACACCGGGGAGCTGTTTTTT. Translating gives CASSLVQVLAGSNTGELFF. The rearrangement uses TRBV7-8 and TRBJ2-2; 8 nucleotides line up with TRBD2. The V gene's germline CDR1 is SGHVS and CDR2 FQNEAQ. The junction had 10 bases not matched to a gene; V was cut back by 1 base and J by 0 bases. This CDR3 region has 19 residues.

This chain uses TRBV6-4 with TRBJ2-1; D remains ambiguous. Per the germline V gene, CDR1 is MRHNA and CDR2 is SNTAGT. The V and J ends lost 6 bases and 7 bases respectively, with 16 bases between them. The CDR3 loop spans 14 amino acids. CDR3 protein: CASSLGWAINEQFF. In nucleotides, the CDR3 is TGTGCCAGCAGCCTCGGATGGGCTATTAATGAGCAGTTCTTC.

This chain connects TRBV5-1 to TRBJ2-7; 8 bases match TRBD1. J gave up 0 bases and V 4 bases, and 3 bases lay outside the gene matches. The germline CDR1 and CDR2 sequences are SGHRS and YFSETQ. This CDR3 is 14 amino acids long. The CDR3 DNA reads as TGCGCCAGCAGCACAGGGGGAAGCTCCTACGAGCAGTACTTC. Amino acids: CASSTGGSSYEQYF.

The chain carries TRBV7-8 and TRBJ2-7; D is perhaps TRBD2 (6 bases). V shed 5 bases and J shed 1 base, with 15 bases lying between them. There are 15 residues in the CDR3. The germline gives CDR1 SGHVS, CDR2 FQNEAQ. The CDR3 reads CASSPPGTDSYEQYF. CDR3 DNA sequence: TGTGCCAGCAGCCCCCCCGGGACTGATTCCTACGAGCAGTACTTC.

CDR3 sequence reads: CASSLNDRETFF. The CDR3 DNA reads TGTGCCAGCAGTCTAAACGACAGGGAAACTTTCTTT. V and J are TRBV28 and TRBJ1-1; TRBD1 matches 7 bases. Germline CDR1 and CDR2: MDHEN and SYDVKM. The CDR3 has 12 residues. The V gene end was trimmed by 5 bases and the J gene end by 12 bases; junction bases not matched to a gene: 9.

V gene TRBV10-1 combines with J gene TRBJ1-1; D is uncertain. V lost 4 bases, J lost 3 bases, and 9 bases lay in between. Germline-derived CDR1 and CDR2 are WNHNN and SYGVQD (reference sequence). This CDR3 contains 13 residues. This CDR3 is CASSVSGDTEAFF. The CDR3 DNA reads as TGCGCCAGCAGTGTATCGGGAGACACTGAAGCTTTCTTT.

The gene calls are TRBV30 and TRBJ1-3; no definite D call. CDR1 and CDR2 from the germline V gene are GTSNPN and SVGIG (reference sequence). With 2 bases removed from V and 3 bases from J, the gap between germline ends came to 8 bases. The CDR3 length is 13 residues. CDR3 DNA: TGTGCCTGGAGTCCTCTCGTTGGAAACACCATATATTTT. It is translated as CAWSPLVGNTIYF.

J is TRBJ2-1 and V is TRBV28, with a tentative D call TRBD1 (6 bases). V lost 8 bases, J lost 5 bases, and 16 bases lay in between. CDR1 and CDR2 from the germline V gene are MDHEN and SYDVKM. The CDR3 runs 14 residues. CDR3 residues: CASQPGTSHNEQFF. In DNA, the CDR3 is TGTGCCAGCCAGCCCGGGACATCCCACAATGAGCAGTTCTTC.

The rearrangement links TRBV7-6 to TRBJ2-7; the match to TRBD1 covers 9 bases. The germline V gene has CDR1 SGHVS and CDR2 FNYEAQ. This CDR3 contains 15 residues. After removal of 5 bases from V and 3 bases from J, the junction contained 8 bases not matched to a gene. The CDR3 bases are TGTGCCAGCAGCCCACAGGGGGCGGGAGTCTACGAGCAGTACTTC. This encodes CASSPQGAGVYEQYF.

The chain recombines TRBV9 with TRBJ2-1, with 7 bases aligning to TRBD2. Germline V CDR1 and CDR2: SGDLS, YYNGEE. V lost 3 bases, J lost 8 bases, and 2 bases stayed unmatched. This CDR3 contains 12 residues. The CDR3 DNA follows: TGTGCCAGCAGCGGGGGAGGGCATGAGCAGTTCTTC. It yields the protein CASSGGGHEQFF.

The V call is TRBV9, the J call TRBJ1-2, with D tentatively TRBD1 (5 bases). V was cut by 0 bases and J by 2 bases, with 14 bases left in between. The CDR3 sequence is 16 residues long. CDR1 SGDLS and CDR2 YYNGEE come from the germline V gene. CDR3 sequence: CASSVEGWGANYGYTF. CDR3 coding DNA: TGTGCCAGCAGCGTAGAGGGGTGGGGTGCGAACTATGGCTACACCTTC.

The chain has TRBV6-6 and TRBJ1-1, with a weak D call TRBD1 (5 bases). Deletions cut 6 bases from V and 1 base from J, with 9 bases between. The CDR3 runs 13 residues. From germline, CDR1 is MNHNY and CDR2 SVGAGI (reference sequence). The DNA for the CDR3 is TGTGCCAGCAGCAATCAGGGGAACACTGAAGCTTTCTTT. Protein product: CASSNQGNTEAFF.

The genes are TRBV11-2 and TRBJ1-1; a possible D gene is TRBD1 (5 bases). The CDR3 extends over 17 amino acids. Germline values: CDR1 SGHAT, CDR2 FQNNGV. V shed 1 base and J shed 1 base, with 16 bases lying between them. The CDR3 reads CASSLGRGKMANTEAFF. DNA for the CDR3: TGTGCCAGCAGCTTAGGCCGGGGGAAAATGGCGAACACTGAAGCTTTCTTT.

In this sample, this clone turned up a few times. The chain uses TRBV4-3 and TRBJ2-1; D is unclear. CDR1 and CDR2 (germline): LGHNA, YSLEER. The CDR3 is 15 amino acids. V was pared by 0 bases and J by 8 bases, with 14 bases between. The DNA for the CDR3 is TGCGCCAGCAGCCAAGACGGCGGAATTGGCTATGAGCAGTTCTTC. Translated, it gives CASSQDGGIGYEQFF.

The chain recombines TRBV10-3 with TRBJ1-4; 10 bases agree with TRBD1. With 9 bases clipped from V and 7 bases from J, the junction kept 8 bases outside the gene matches. The CDR3 is made up of 14 amino acids. The germline V gene has CDR1 ENHRY and CDR2 SYGVKD. This CDR3 is CAISPGQGTEKLFF. The CDR3 DNA is TGTGCCATTTCCCCGGGACAGGGGACTGAAAAACTGTTTTTT.